This T cell receptor (beta chain) appears in the sequencing data of a study of graft-versus-host responses after intestinal transplantation (dated by TCRdb to the early 2020s). Some background on the complete study: The transplants that recipients received were multivisceral, liver-intestinal, or isolated intestinal. Alloreactive clones were identified by sequencing pre-transplant mixed lymphocyte reaction products and comparing them with unstimulated pre-transplant donor and recipient T cells. A cohort of about two dozen intestinal transplant recipients, including one retransplant, was enrolled, and a few patients lacking pretransplant specimens were excluded. Samples from a few later patients were sequenced in-house on an Illumina MiSeq with MiXCR processing rather than by the commercial service. Bulk TCR-beta CDR3 sequencing was used to track graft-versus-host and host-versus-graft alloreactive T cell clones in the graft, circulation and bone marrow after intestinal transplantation. Anti-thymocyte globulin induction was given to all recipients, followed by maintenance tacrolimus and steroids for about 3 years. Donor T cell macrochimerism was defined as a peak of at least 4% donor T cells among recipient peripheral blood mononuclear cells.

Beyond this particular receptor, the publication reports: Conclusions were limited by the relatively low number and heterogeneity of intestinal transplant patients. In patients with donor T cell macrochimerism, the allografts had high GvH to HvG T cell clonal ratios. Early after transplant, peak levels of circulating GvH clones were associated with declines in HvG clones. GvH clones turned up in recipient bone marrow, with some appearing earlier in ileal mucosa or blood, a pattern consistent with an intestinal mucosal origin.

To isolate intraepithelial and lamina propria lymphocytes from graft specimens, dithiothreitol, EDTA incubations and collagenase D digestion were used. Bulk TCR-beta sequencing was performed on serial intestinal graft biopsy specimens collected as late as 600 days after transplant. Preparation of the library involved the immunoSEQ multiplex PCR assay. For most patients, high-throughput TCR-beta CDR3 sequencing of genomic DNA was performed by Adaptive Biotechnologies. The authors' analysis ran thus. TCR sequencing data were retrieved from Adaptive's ImmunoSEQ software for 15 to 20 patients, whereas a few other patients were processed with MiXCR and VDJtools. CDR3 nucleotide sequences shared by donor and recipient were removed because the origin of these sequences could not be assigned. Alloreactive clones required at least 2-fold expansion over unstimulated cells and minimum CFSE-low frequency of 0.002% (template counts) or 0.001% (read counts). Clones were considered mappable if detected in sequenced pre-transplant spleen, lymph node, or MLR CFSE-low populations of the donor or recipient. Cumulative frequency of alloreactive clones was calculated as a percentage of all sequences weighted by copy number. TCRdb took over this immuneACCESS table, retaining in-frame rearrangements with V and J assigned. Such tables are incomplete; in checked studies, under half of the missing clones stem from an unresolved V gene, and the remainder is unexplained. That table is the source of V, J and clone size, and D and trimming were worked out from the DNA. In this sample the table shows approximately 8,800 clones, around 72% of which occur a single time. The ten largest clones add up to about 32% of the sample.

V and J are trimmed by 4 bases and 1 base, and the gene matches miss 4 bases of the junction. Reading the germline V gene gives CDR1 SGDLS and CDR2 YYNGEE. The CDR3 sequence holds 15 residues, the cysteine and phenylalanine included. The retained sequence is limited to the CDR3, 45 bases, with the frame set at the first base. Taking its sample share into account, this clone is medium-sized (0.01 to 0.1%). It lacks a known antigen. No base-level quality is on record; no much larger clone is a single base apart. The clonotype was recovered from a human patient who received an intestinal transplant, so some T cells may come from the graft donor. The V and J genes are TRBV9 and TRBJ2-2; a stretch of 7 junction bases matches TRBD1. This specimen was ileum tissue, taken 494 days after intestinal transplant. The CDR3 region has the sequence CASSPHRGNTGELFF. The DNA sequence is TGTGCCAGCAGCCCTCACAGGGGGAACACCGGGGAGCTGTTTTTT.